These T cell receptor beta chains were read from a single sample in a study of early T cells in non-severe SARS-CoV-2 infection. One entry per CDR3 protein, called by TCRdb with MiXCR from the 5' RACE reads. This sample has around 83,000 distinct CDR3 sequences, with more than 9% found just once. Sequenced here: whole blood, sampled at baseline. The receptor set was obtained from an adult who was a healthcare worker with PCR-confirmed SARS-CoV-2 infection or an uninfected control (not recorded which). Both conserved end residues are part of each CDR3. Fields, in order: clone size, D gene, CDR3 length, J gene, V gene, CDR3 DNA, CDR3 protein. D genes are given only for firm matches. For some rows the clone size is stated as once, few or many, or as a class when expanded; others skip it.

abundance: few
d_gene: TRBD1
len: 17
j_gene: TRBJ1-6
v_gene: TRBV6-6
CDR3nt: TGTGCCAGCAGTTACTCAAACCCCGGGACAGATAATTCACCCCTCCACTTT
CDR3aa: CASSYSNPGTDNSPLHF

abundance: many
d_gene: NA
len: 13
j_gene: TRBJ2-5
v_gene: TRBV27
CDR3nt: TGTGCCAGCAGTTTAGAGTTAAAAGAGACCCAGTACTTC
CDR3aa: CASSLELKETQYF

abundance: many
d_gene: TRBD1
len: 16
j_gene: TRBJ2-3
v_gene: TRBV7-9
CDR3nt: TGTGCCAGCAGCTCCGGGACAGGGGCCGTTGCAGATACGCAGTATTTT
CDR3aa: CASSSGTGAVADTQYF

abundance: medium-sized
d_gene: NA
len: 16
j_gene: TRBJ2-1
v_gene: TRBV6-2/TRBV6-3
CDR3nt: TGTGCCAGCAGTTATCTAGCGGAGGGGGACCACAATGAGCAGTTCTTC
CDR3aa: CASSYLAEGDHNEQFF

abundance: many
d_gene: NA
len: 14
j_gene: TRBJ1-2
v_gene: TRBV7-2
CDR3nt: TGTGCCAGCAGCTTGACTGGTAATAACTATGGCTACACCTTC
CDR3aa: CASSLTGNNYGYTF

abundance: NA
d_gene: NA
len: 15
j_gene: TRBJ2-2
v_gene: TRBV25-1
CDR3nt: TGTGCCAGCAGTGATGCACAGGTGGGCGCCGGGGAGCTGTTTTTT
CDR3aa: CASSDAQVGAGELFF

abundance: few
d_gene: NA
len: 12
j_gene: TRBJ2-7
v_gene: TRBV6-6
CDR3nt: TGTGCCAGCAGTCAGGGGATACACGAGCAGTACTTC
CDR3aa: CASSQGIHEQYF

abundance: NA
d_gene: NA
len: 13
j_gene: TRBJ2-1
v_gene: TRBV3-1
CDR3nt: TGTGCCAGCAGCCATCTTCGGTTCAATGAGCAGTTCTTC
CDR3aa: CASSHLRFNEQFF

abundance: many
d_gene: NA
len: 13
j_gene: TRBJ2-3
v_gene: TRBV2
CDR3nt: TGTGCCAGCAGTGAAATTCGAAGAGATACGCAGTATTTT
CDR3aa: CASSEIRRDTQYF

abundance: NA
d_gene: NA
len: 16
j_gene: TRBJ2-2
v_gene: TRBV5-4
CDR3nt: TGTGCCAGCAGCCCGGGGACCGGGAGTACGACCGGGGAGCTGTTTTTT
CDR3aa: CASSPGTGSTTGELFF

abundance: NA
d_gene: NA
len: 17
j_gene: TRBJ1-2
v_gene: TRBV11-2
CDR3nt: TGTGCCAGCAGCTCCACGAGCGGACGGACGTTTAACTATGGCTACACCTTC
CDR3aa: CASSSTSGRTFNYGYTF

abundance: many
d_gene: NA
len: 11
j_gene: TRBJ1-1
v_gene: TRBV12-3/TRBV12-4
CDR3nt: TGTGCCAGCTACTCGGGGGGTGAAGCTTTCTTT
CDR3aa: CASYSGGEAFF

abundance: NA
d_gene: TRBD2
len: 16
j_gene: TRBJ2-3
v_gene: TRBV7-3
CDR3nt: TGTGCCAGCAGCTTAATTGGGACTAGAGGCACAGATACGCAGTATTTT
CDR3aa: CASSLIGTRGTDTQYF

abundance: many
d_gene: NA
len: 13
j_gene: TRBJ1-1
v_gene: TRBV27
CDR3nt: TGTGCCAGCAGTTTAAGGTCGAACACTGAAGCTTTCTTT
CDR3aa: CASSLRSNTEAFF

abundance: NA
d_gene: TRBD2
len: 14
j_gene: TRBJ2-4
v_gene: TRBV7-9
CDR3nt: TGTGCCAGCAGCCCGGGACTAGAAAAAAACATTCAGTACTTC
CDR3aa: CASSPGLEKNIQYF

abundance: few
d_gene: NA
len: 14
j_gene: TRBJ2-1
v_gene: TRBV11-2
CDR3nt: TGTGCCAGCAGCTTAGCGGCCTCCTACAATGAGCAGTTCTTC
CDR3aa: CASSLAASYNEQFF

abundance: NA
d_gene: TRBD2
len: 15
j_gene: TRBJ2-2
v_gene: TRBV11-3
CDR3nt: TGTGCCAGCAGCAAGACTAGCGGAAAAACCGGGGAGCTGTTTTTT
CDR3aa: CASSKTSGKTGELFF

abundance: many
d_gene: NA
len: 15
j_gene: TRBJ1-6
v_gene: TRBV11-2
CDR3nt: TGTGCCAGCAGCCTTAGTTATCAGCAATCTTCACCCCTCCACTTT
CDR3aa: CASSLSYQQSSPLHF

abundance: many
d_gene: TRBD1
len: 15
j_gene: TRBJ1-6
v_gene: TRBV3-1
CDR3nt: TGTGCCAGCAGCCAACAAGACAGGGTTGGTTCACCCCTCCACTTT
CDR3aa: CASSQQDRVGSPLHF

abundance: few
d_gene: TRBD1
len: 13
j_gene: TRBJ1-1
v_gene: TRBV30
CDR3nt: TGTGCCTGGGATAGACAGGGCGGCACTGAAGCTTTCTTT
CDR3aa: CAWDRQGGTEAFF

abundance: NA
d_gene: NA
len: 15
j_gene: TRBJ2-4
v_gene: TRBV12-3/TRBV12-4
CDR3nt: TGTGCCAGCAGCTCGAGGGCGGGGGCCAAAAACATTCAGTACTTC
CDR3aa: CASSSRAGAKNIQYF

abundance: few
d_gene: NA
len: 13
j_gene: TRBJ2-5
v_gene: TRBV28
CDR3nt: TGTGCCAGCAGTCCTGCCGGGGAAGAGACCCAGTACTTC
CDR3aa: CASSPAGEETQYF

abundance: many
d_gene: NA
len: 14
j_gene: TRBJ2-7
v_gene: TRBV5-1
CDR3nt: TGCGCCAGCAGCCAAGGGGCCGCGACCTACGAGCAGTACTTC
CDR3aa: CASSQGAATYEQYF

abundance: NA
d_gene: TRBD1
len: 12
j_gene: TRBJ1-6
v_gene: TRBV7-9
CDR3nt: TGTGCCAGCAGCTTGTCCCAGGGGGCCCTCCACTTT
CDR3aa: CASSLSQGALHF

abundance: many
d_gene: NA
len: 16
j_gene: TRBJ1-5
v_gene: TRBV4-1
CDR3nt: TGCGCCAGCAGCCAAGAAGGGACCAGGGGCAATCAGCCCCAGCATTTT
CDR3aa: CASSQEGTRGNQPQHF

abundance: NA
d_gene: TRBD2
len: 14
j_gene: TRBJ2-1
v_gene: TRBV14
CDR3nt: TGTGCCAGCAGCCAGCAAACTTTTAGCGGGGGGAAGTTCTTC
CDR3aa: CASSQQTFSGGKFF

abundance: NA
d_gene: NA
len: 14
j_gene: TRBJ1-2
v_gene: TRBV6-6
CDR3nt: TGTGCCAGCAGCACCCAGAAAGGGTCCAATGGCTACACCTTC
CDR3aa: CASSTQKGSNGYTF

abundance: many
d_gene: TRBD1
len: 16
j_gene: TRBJ2-1
v_gene: TRBV5-4
CDR3nt: TGTGCCAGCAGCTTCACAGGACAGGGGGGTACCAATGAGCAGTTCTTC
CDR3aa: CASSFTGQGGTNEQFF

abundance: many
d_gene: NA
len: 16
j_gene: TRBJ2-5
v_gene: TRBV4-2
CDR3nt: TGTGCCAGCAGCCAAGATCATTCTAGCGTTGCTGAGACCCAGTACTTC
CDR3aa: CASSQDHSSVAETQYF

abundance: many
d_gene: NA
len: 17
j_gene: TRBJ2-4
v_gene: TRBV27
CDR3nt: TGTGCCAGCAGTTCCCTTGGCGGGGGCTTTACCAAAAACATTCAGTACTTC
CDR3aa: CASSSLGGGFTKNIQYF

abundance: NA
d_gene: TRBD1
len: 15
j_gene: TRBJ1-5
v_gene: TRBV28
CDR3nt: TGTGCCAGCAGCCCGGAGCAGGGGGCGAGGCAGCCCCAGCATTTT
CDR3aa: CASSPEQGARQPQHF

abundance: few
d_gene: NA
len: 15
j_gene: TRBJ2-7
v_gene: TRBV7-9
CDR3nt: TGTGCCAGCAGCTTACCCGGGAGTGGGGCCTACGAGCAGTACTTC
CDR3aa: CASSLPGSGAYEQYF

abundance: many
d_gene: NA
len: 13
j_gene: TRBJ2-5
v_gene: TRBV18
CDR3nt: TGTGCCAGCTCACCGCCCACTCAAGAGACCCAGTACTTC
CDR3aa: CASSPPTQETQYF

abundance: many
d_gene: TRBD1
len: 17
j_gene: TRBJ2-6
v_gene: TRBV25-1
CDR3nt: TGTGCCAGCAGTGAATCCCCCGGACAGGGAGAGGCCAACGTCCTGACTTTC
CDR3aa: CASSESPGQGEANVLTF

abundance: NA
d_gene: NA
len: 11
j_gene: TRBJ2-1
v_gene: TRBV7-7
CDR3nt: TGTGCCAGCGGGGCAGCTGGGGAGCAGTTCTTC
CDR3aa: CASGAAGEQFF

abundance: many
d_gene: NA
len: 14
j_gene: TRBJ2-2
v_gene: TRBV5-8
CDR3nt: TGTGCCAGCAGCTTGTTAAAGGGAACCGGGGAGCTGTTTTTT
CDR3aa: CASSLLKGTGELFF

abundance: NA
d_gene: TRBD1
len: 14
j_gene: TRBJ1-5
v_gene: TRBV24-1
CDR3nt: TGTGCCACCAGCGGGACAGGTCCATATCAGCCCCAGCATTTT
CDR3aa: CATSGTGPYQPQHF

abundance: few
d_gene: TRBD2
len: 16
j_gene: TRBJ2-7
v_gene: TRBV18
CDR3nt: TGTGCCAGCCCACCCTCATTCGCGGGAGAGTCCTACGAGCAGTACTTC
CDR3aa: CASPPSFAGESYEQYF

abundance: many
d_gene: NA
len: 16
j_gene: TRBJ2-5
v_gene: TRBV28
CDR3nt: TGTGCCAGCAGGTTCGGGCCCGTCCTCGGTTCCGAGACCCAGTACTTC
CDR3aa: CASRFGPVLGSETQYF

abundance: many
d_gene: NA
len: 13
j_gene: TRBJ1-5
v_gene: TRBV27
CDR3nt: TGTGCCAGCAGTTTAAATCGCAATCAGCCCCAGCATTTT
CDR3aa: CASSLNRNQPQHF

abundance: NA
d_gene: NA
len: 14
j_gene: TRBJ1-5
v_gene: TRBV27
CDR3nt: TGTGCCAGCAGCCTTCTGAGGGGCGATCAGCCCCAGCATTTT
CDR3aa: CASSLLRGDQPQHF

abundance: NA
d_gene: NA
len: 12
j_gene: TRBJ1-5
v_gene: TRBV19
CDR3nt: TGTGCCAGCTCAGGCTTAAATCAGCCCCAGCATTTT
CDR3aa: CASSGLNQPQHF

abundance: many
d_gene: TRBD1
len: 16
j_gene: TRBJ2-1
v_gene: TRBV7-2
CDR3nt: TGTGCCAGCAGCTTAGCGCTATTCCGACAGGGGAATGAGCAGTTCTTC
CDR3aa: CASSLALFRQGNEQFF

abundance: many
d_gene: TRBD1
len: 16
j_gene: TRBJ2-1
v_gene: TRBV7-9
CDR3nt: TGTGCCAGCAGCTTAGTTCCGGGACAGGGGTCAAATGAGCAGTTCTTC
CDR3aa: CASSLVPGQGSNEQFF

abundance: NA
d_gene: NA
len: 13
j_gene: TRBJ1-1
v_gene: TRBV28
CDR3nt: TGTGCCAGCAGTAGACAGGAGAACACTGAAGCTTTCTTT
CDR3aa: CASSRQENTEAFF

abundance: many
d_gene: NA
len: 16
j_gene: TRBJ2-3
v_gene: TRBV9
CDR3nt: TGTGCCAGCAGCCCGCGCGGGGTAGCGCCTACAGATACGCAGTATTTT
CDR3aa: CASSPRGVAPTDTQYF

abundance: many
d_gene: TRBD1
len: 13
j_gene: TRBJ1-2
v_gene: TRBV2
CDR3nt: TGTGCCAGCAGTCGGGACAGGGACTATGGCTACACCTTC
CDR3aa: CASSRDRDYGYTF

abundance: NA
d_gene: TRBD1
len: 14
j_gene: TRBJ2-5
v_gene: TRBV3-1
CDR3nt: TGTGCCAGCAGCCAAGGGGGGACAGGGCTGACCCAGTACTTC
CDR3aa: CASSQGGTGLTQYF

abundance: many
d_gene: TRBD2
len: 14
j_gene: TRBJ2-1
v_gene: TRBV19
CDR3nt: TGTGCCAGTAAGGGGGAGCGGGAGGGCTATGAGCAGTTCTTC
CDR3aa: CASKGEREGYEQFF

abundance: NA
d_gene: NA
len: 15
j_gene: TRBJ1-2
v_gene: TRBV20-1
CDR3nt: TGCAGTGCTCCGGACCCCTCCCGAACGCGCTATGGCTACACCTTC
CDR3aa: CSAPDPSRTRYGYTF

abundance: NA
d_gene: NA
len: 14
j_gene: TRBJ2-1
v_gene: TRBV19
CDR3nt: TGTGCCAGTAGTAATGGGGACCCCTTCAATGAGCAGTTCTTC
CDR3aa: CASSNGDPFNEQFF

abundance: many
d_gene: TRBD1
len: 13
j_gene: TRBJ1-5
v_gene: TRBV5-5
CDR3nt: TGTGCCAGCAGCCCGACAGGGAATCAGCCCCAGCATTTT
CDR3aa: CASSPTGNQPQHF

abundance: NA
d_gene: TRBD1
len: 13
j_gene: TRBJ2-2
v_gene: TRBV20-1
CDR3nt: TGCAGTGCTCAGGGGGCGGGCACCGGGGAGCTGTTTTTT
CDR3aa: CSAQGAGTGELFF